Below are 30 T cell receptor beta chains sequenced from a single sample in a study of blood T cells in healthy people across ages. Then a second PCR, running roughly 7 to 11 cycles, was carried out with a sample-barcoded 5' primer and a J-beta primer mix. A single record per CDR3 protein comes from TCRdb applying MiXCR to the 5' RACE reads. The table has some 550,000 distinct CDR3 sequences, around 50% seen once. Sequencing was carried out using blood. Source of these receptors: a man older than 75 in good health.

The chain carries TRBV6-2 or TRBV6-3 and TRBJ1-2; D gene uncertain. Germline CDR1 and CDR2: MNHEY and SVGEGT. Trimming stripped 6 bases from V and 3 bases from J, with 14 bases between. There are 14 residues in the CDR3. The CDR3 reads CASRESTDDYGYTF. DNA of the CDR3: TGTGCCAGCAGAGAGAGTACGGACGACTATGGCTACACCTTC.

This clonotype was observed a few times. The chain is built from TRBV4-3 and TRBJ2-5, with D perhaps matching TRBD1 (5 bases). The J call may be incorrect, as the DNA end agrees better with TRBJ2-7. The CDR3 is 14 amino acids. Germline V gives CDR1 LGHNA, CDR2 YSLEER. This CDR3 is CASSQELGRGEQYF. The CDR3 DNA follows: TGCGCCAGCAGCCAAGAACTTGGAAGGGGCGAGCAGTACTTC.

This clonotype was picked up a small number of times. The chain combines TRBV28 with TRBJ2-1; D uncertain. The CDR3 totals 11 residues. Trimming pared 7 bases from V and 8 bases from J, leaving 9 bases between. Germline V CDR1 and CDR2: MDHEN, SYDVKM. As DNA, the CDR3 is TGTGCCAGCAATTTCGTACATGAGCAGTTCTTC. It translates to CASNFVHEQFF.

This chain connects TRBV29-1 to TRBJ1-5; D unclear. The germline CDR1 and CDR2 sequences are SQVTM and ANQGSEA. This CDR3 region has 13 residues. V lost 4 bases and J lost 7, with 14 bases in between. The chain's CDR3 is CSVVVGFGQPQHF. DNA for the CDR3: TGCAGCGTTGTTGTGGGGTTTGGCCAGCCCCAGCATTTT.

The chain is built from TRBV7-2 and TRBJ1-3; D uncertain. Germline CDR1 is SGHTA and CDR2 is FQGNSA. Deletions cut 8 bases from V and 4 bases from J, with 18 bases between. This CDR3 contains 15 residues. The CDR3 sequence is CASSSSAGSGNTIYF. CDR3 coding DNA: TGTGCCAGCTCCTCCAGTGCGGGTTCCGGAAACACCATATATTTT.

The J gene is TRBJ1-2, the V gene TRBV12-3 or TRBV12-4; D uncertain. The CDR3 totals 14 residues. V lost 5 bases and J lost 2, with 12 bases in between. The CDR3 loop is CASSQSHTNYGYTF. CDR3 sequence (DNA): TGTGCCAGCAGTCAAAGTCACACCAACTATGGCTACACCTTC.

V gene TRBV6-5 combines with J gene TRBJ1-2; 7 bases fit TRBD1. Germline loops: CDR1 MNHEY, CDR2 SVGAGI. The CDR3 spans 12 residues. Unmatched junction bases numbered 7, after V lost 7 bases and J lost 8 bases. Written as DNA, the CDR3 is TGTGCCAGCAAGAGACAGGGTGCGGGCTACACCTTC. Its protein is CASKRQGAGYTF.

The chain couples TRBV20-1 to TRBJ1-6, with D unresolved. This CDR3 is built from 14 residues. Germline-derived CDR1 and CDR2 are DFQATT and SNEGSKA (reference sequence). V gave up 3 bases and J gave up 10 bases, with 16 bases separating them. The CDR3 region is CSARPGGDGSPLHF. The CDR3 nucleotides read TGCAGTGCTAGGCCAGGCGGCGACGGATCACCCCTCCACTTT.

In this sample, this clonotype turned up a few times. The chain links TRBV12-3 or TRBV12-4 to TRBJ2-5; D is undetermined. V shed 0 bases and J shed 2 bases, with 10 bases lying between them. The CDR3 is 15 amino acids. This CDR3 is CASSLALTVQETQYF. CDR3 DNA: TGTGCCAGCAGTTTAGCGCTGACGGTACAAGAGACCCAGTACTTC.

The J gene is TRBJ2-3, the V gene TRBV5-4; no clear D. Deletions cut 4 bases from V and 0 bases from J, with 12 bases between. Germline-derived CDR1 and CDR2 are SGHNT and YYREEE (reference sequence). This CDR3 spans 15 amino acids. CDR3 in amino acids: CASSPYILSTDTQYF. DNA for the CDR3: TGTGCCAGCAGCCCATATATTCTTAGCACAGATACGCAGTATTTT.

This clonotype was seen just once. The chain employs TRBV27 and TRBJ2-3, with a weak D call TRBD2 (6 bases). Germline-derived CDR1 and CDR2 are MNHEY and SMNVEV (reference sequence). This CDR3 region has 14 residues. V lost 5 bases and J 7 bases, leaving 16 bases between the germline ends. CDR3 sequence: CASSLPGTYHTQYF. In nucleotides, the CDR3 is TGTGCCAGCAGTCTACCCGGGACTTACCATACGCAGTATTTT.

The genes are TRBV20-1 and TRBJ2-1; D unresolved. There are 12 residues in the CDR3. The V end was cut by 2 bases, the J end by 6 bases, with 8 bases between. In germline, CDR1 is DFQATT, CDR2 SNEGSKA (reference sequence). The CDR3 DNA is TGCAGTGCTAGAAGACCCAGCAATGAGCAGTTCTTC. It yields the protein CSARRPSNEQFF.

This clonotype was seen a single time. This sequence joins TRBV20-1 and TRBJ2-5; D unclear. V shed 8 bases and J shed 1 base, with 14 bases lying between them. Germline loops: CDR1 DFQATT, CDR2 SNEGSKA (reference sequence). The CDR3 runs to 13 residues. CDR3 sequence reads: CSTDRQSQETQYF. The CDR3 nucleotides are TGCAGTACAGATCGGCAGTCCCAAGAGACCCAGTACTTC.

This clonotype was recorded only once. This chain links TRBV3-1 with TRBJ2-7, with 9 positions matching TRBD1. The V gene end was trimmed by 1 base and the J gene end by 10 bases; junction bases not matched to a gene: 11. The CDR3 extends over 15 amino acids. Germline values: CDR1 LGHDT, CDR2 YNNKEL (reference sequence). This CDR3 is CASSQVPGQGPFQYF. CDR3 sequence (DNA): TGTGCCAGCAGCCAAGTTCCGGGACAGGGCCCCTTCCAGTACTTC.

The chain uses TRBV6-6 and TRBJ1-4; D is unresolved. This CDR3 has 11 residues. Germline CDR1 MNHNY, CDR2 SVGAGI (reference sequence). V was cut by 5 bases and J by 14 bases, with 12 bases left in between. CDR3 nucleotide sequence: TGTGCCAGCAGTCCCACCCGGGGTCTGTTTTTT. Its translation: CASSPTRGLFF.

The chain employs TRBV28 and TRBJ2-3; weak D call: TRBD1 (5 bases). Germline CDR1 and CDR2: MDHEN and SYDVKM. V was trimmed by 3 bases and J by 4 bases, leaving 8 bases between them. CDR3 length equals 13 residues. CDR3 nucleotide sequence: TGTGCCAGCAGTTTCAGGGATCCAGATACGCAGTATTTT. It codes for CASSFRDPDTQYF.

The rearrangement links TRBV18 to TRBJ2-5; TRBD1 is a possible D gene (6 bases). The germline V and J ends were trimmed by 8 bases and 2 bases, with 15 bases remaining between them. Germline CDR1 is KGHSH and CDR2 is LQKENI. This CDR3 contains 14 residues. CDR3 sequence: CASSPRTAQETQYF. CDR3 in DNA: TGTGCCAGCAGCCCGCGGACAGCTCAAGAGACCCAGTACTTC.

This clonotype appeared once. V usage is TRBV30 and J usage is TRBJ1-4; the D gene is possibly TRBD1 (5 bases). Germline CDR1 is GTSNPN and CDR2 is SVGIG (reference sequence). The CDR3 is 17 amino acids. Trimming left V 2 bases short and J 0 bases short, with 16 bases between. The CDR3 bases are TGTGCCTGGAGTTTGGAGAGGGGAGCCTCAACTAATGAAAAACTGTTTTTT. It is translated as CAWSLERGASTNEKLFF.

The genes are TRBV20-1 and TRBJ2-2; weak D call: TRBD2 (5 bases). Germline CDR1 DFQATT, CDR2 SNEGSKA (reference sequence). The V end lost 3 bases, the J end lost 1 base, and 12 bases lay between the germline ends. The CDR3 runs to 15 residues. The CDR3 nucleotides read TGCAGTGCTAGTGGTAGGGAGAGGAACACCGGGGAGCTGTTTTTT. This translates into CSASGRERNTGELFF.

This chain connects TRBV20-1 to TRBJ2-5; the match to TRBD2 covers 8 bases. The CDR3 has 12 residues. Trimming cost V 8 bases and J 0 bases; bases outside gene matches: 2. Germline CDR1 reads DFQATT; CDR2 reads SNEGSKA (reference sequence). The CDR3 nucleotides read TGCAGTAGGCGGGGGGACCAAGAGACCCAGTACTTC. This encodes CSRRGDQETQYF.

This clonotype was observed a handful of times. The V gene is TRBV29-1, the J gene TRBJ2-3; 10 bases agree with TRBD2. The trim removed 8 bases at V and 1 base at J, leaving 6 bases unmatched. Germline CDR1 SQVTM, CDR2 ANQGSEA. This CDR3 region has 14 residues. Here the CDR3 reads CSSEGTSGTDTQYF. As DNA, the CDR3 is TGCAGCTCTGAGGGGACTAGCGGCACAGATACGCAGTATTTT.

For the CDR3, the DNA is TGTGCCAGCAGTCATGGAGGGGGGATCTATGGCTACACCTTC. Its protein is CASSHGGGIYGYTF. The chain couples TRBV25-1 to TRBJ1-2; D possibly corresponds to TRBD1 (6 bases). Trimming cost V 5 bases and J 4 bases, with 14 bases left between them. The CDR3 totals 14 residues. Germline loops: CDR1 MGHDK, CDR2 SYGVNS.

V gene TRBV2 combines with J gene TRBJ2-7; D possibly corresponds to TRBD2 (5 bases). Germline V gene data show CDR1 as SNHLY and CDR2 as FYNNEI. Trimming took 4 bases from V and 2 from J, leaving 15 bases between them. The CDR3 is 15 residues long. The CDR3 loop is CASSAQRGSTYEQYF. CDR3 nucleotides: TGTGCCAGCAGTGCCCAACGGGGAAGTACCTACGAGCAGTACTTC.

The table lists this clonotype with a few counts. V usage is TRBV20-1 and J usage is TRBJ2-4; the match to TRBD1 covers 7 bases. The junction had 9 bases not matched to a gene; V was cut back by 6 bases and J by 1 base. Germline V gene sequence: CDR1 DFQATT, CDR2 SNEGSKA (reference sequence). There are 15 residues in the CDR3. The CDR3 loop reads CSAPDRAYAKNIQYF. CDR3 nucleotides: TGCAGTGCACCCGACAGGGCCTACGCCAAAAACATTCAGTACTTC.

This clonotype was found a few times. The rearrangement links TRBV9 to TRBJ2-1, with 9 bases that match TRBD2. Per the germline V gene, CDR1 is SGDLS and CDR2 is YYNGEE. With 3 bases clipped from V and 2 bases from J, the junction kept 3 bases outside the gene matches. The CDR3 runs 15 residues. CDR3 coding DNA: TGTGCCAGCAGCGACGGCGGGAGGGCCTACAATGAGCAGTTCTTC. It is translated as CASSDGGRAYNEQFF.

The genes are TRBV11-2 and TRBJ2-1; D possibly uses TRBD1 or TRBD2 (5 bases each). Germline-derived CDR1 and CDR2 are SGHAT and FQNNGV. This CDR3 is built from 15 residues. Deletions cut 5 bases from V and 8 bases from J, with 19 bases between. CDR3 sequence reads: CASSQVPGPRDEQFF. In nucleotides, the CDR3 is TGTGCCAGCAGCCAAGTACCGGGGCCAAGGGATGAGCAGTTCTTC.

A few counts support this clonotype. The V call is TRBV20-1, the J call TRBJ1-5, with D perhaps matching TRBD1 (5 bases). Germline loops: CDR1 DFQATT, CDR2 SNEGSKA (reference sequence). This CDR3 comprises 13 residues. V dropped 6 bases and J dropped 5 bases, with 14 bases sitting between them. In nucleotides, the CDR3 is TGCAGTGCCCGGACCATCAGGGATCAGCCCCAGCATTTT. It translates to CSARTIRDQPQHF.

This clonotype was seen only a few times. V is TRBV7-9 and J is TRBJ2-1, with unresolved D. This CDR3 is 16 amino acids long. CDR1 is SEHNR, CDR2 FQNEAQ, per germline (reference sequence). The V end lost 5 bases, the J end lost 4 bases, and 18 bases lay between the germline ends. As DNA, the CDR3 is TGTGCCAGCAGCCCCCCGGTGGGCGGAGTTTACAATGAGCAGTTCTTC. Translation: CASSPPVGGVYNEQFF.

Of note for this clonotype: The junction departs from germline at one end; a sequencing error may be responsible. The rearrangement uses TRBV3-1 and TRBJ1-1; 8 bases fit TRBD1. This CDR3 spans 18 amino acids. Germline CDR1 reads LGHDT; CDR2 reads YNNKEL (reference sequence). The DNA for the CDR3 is TGTGCCAGCAGCCAAGAATATAACAGGGGGACTATGAACACTGAAGCCTTCTTT. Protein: CASSQEYNRGTMNTEAFF.

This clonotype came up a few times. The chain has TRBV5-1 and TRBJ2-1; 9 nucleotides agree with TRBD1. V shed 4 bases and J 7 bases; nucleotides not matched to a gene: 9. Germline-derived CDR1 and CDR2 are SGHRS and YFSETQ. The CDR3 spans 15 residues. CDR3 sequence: CASSPVGQGRNEQFF. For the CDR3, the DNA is TGCGCCAGCAGCCCGGTGGGACAGGGAAGGAATGAGCAGTTCTTC.